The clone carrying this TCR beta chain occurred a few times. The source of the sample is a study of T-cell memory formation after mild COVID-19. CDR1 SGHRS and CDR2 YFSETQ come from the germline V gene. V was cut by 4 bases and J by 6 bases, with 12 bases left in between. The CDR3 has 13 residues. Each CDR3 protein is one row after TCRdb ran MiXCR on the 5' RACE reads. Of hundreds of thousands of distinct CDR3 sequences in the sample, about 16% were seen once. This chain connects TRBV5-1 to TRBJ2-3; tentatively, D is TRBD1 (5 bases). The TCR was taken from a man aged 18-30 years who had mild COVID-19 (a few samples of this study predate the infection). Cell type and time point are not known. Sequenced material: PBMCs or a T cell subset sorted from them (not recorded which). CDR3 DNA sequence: TGCGCCAGCAGCCCCAGGGTTTCGGATACGCAGTATTTT. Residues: CASSPRVSDTQYF.